The 19 T cell receptor beta chains listed next were all sequenced from one sample in a study of blood T cells in healthy people across ages. Then a second PCR, running roughly 7 to 12 cycles, was carried out with a sample-barcoded 5' primer and a J-beta primer mix. Each CDR3 protein gets one entry after TCRdb re-called the 5' RACE reads with MiXCR. The data show 600,000 or so distinct CDR3 sequences, around 48% seen once. The specimen sequenced was blood. These TCRs come from a man older than 75 in good health.

The rearrangement uses TRBV12-3 or TRBV12-4 and TRBJ2-1; 7 nucleotides agree with TRBD1. J gave up 9 bases and V 6 bases, and 11 bases lay outside the gene matches. This CDR3 has 14 residues. The CDR3 sequence is CASRGPGQMGEQFF. CDR3 coding DNA: TGTGCCAGCAGGGGACCGGGACAGATGGGTGAGCAGTTCTTC.

The chain is built from TRBV5-1 and TRBJ2-1; 7 bases fit TRBD2. The CDR3 is 14 amino acids. Trimming at V came to 4 bases and at J to 4 bases, leaving 5 bases not matched to a gene. Germline loops: CDR1 SGHRS, CDR2 YFSETQ. The CDR3 region has the DNA TGCGCCAGCAGCAGGGACTACCGGTACAATGAGCAGTTCTTC. Its protein product is CASSRDYRYNEQFF.

The V gene is TRBV7-2, the J gene TRBJ2-3; D unresolved. V lost 0 bases, J lost 2 bases, and 9 bases lay in between. Germline-derived CDR1 and CDR2 are SGHTA and FQGNSA. This CDR3 region has 15 residues. In DNA form, the CDR3 reads TGTGCCAGCAGCTTAGCGTTCGCGAACACAGATACGCAGTATTTT. This codes for CASSLAFANTDTQYF. Complete variable domain (other parts from reference TRBV7-2 and TRBJ2-3): GAGVSQSPSNKVTEKGKDVELRCDPISGHTALYWYRQSLGQGLEFLIYFQGNSAPDKSGLPSDRFSAERTGGSVSTLTIQRTQQEDSAVYLCASSLAFANTDTQYFGPGTRLTVL.

This clonotype was seen a handful of times. The V and J genes are TRBV7-2 and TRBJ2-3, with D perhaps matching TRBD1 or TRBD2 (5 bases each). V gave up 5 bases and J gave up 1 base, with 13 bases separating them. The germline gives CDR1 SGHTA, CDR2 FQGNSA. This CDR3 has 15 amino acids. The CDR3 DNA is TGTGCCAGCAGCCTCATGGGGGATGGCACAGATACGCAGTATTTT. Residues: CASSLMGDGTDTQYF.

The V gene is TRBV28, the J gene TRBJ2-7, with D perhaps TRBD2 (6 bases). V was trimmed by 10 bases and J by 2 bases, leaving 12 bases between them. The V gene's germline CDR1 is MDHEN and CDR2 SYDVKM. CDR3 length: 12 amino acids. Here the CDR3 DNA reads TGTGCCACCACGGGAGATCCCTACGAGCAGTACTTC. It yields the protein CATTGDPYEQYF.

There are a few counts of this clonotype. The rearrangement joins TRBV20-1 to TRBJ2-1, with TRBD2 as a possible D gene (5 bases). The CDR3 length is 14 residues. The germline V gene has CDR1 DFQATT and CDR2 SNEGSKA (reference sequence). V lost 3 bases and J lost 4, with 13 bases in between. The CDR3 region has the DNA TGCAGTGCTAGGCCCCCGACTACGTACAATGAGCAGTTCTTC. Translating gives CSARPPTTYNEQFF.

The J gene is TRBJ1-3, the V gene TRBV10-3, with a possible D match to TRBD1 (5 bases). This CDR3 comprises 15 residues. Germline-derived CDR1 and CDR2 are ENHRY and SYGVKD. The V gene lost 3 bases and the J gene lost 0 bases, with 9 bases spanning the gap. The CDR3 region has the DNA TGTGCCATCAGTGACTCAGGGCACTCTGGAAACACCATATATTTT. Encoded protein: CAISDSGHSGNTIYF.

With regard to this clonotype: Relative to the germline gene, one junction end is altered; a read error may explain this. The chain combines TRBV7-7 with TRBJ2-3, with 9 bases identical to TRBD2. Germline lookup yields CDR1 SSHAT and CDR2 FNYEAQ (reference sequence). The CDR3 length is 15 residues. CDR3 residues: CASSASGISRDTQYF. As DNA, the CDR3 is TGTGCTAGCAGCGCTAGCGGGATAAGCAGAGATACGCAGTATTTT.

This clonotype has more than one count but fewer than ten. The V call is TRBV27, the J call TRBJ1-2; 7 bases line up with TRBD1. CDR1 and CDR2 from the germline V gene are MNHEY and SMNVEV (reference sequence). The CDR3 consists of 14 residues. With 2 bases clipped from V and 1 base from J, the junction kept 1 base outside the gene matches. CDR3 region: CASSLRQGNYGYTF. DNA for the CDR3: TGTGCCAGCAGTTTAAGACAGGGTAACTATGGCTACACCTTC.

The V call is TRBV29-1, the J call TRBJ2-1; D possibly uses TRBD1 or TRBD2 (6 bases each). Trimming cost V 4 bases and J 1 base, with 14 bases left between them. Germline-derived CDR1 and CDR2 are SQVTM and ANQGSEA. This CDR3 is 15 amino acids long. The CDR3 sequence: CSVAIVGGSYNEQFF. The CDR3 DNA follows: TGCAGCGTTGCGATTGTAGGGGGGTCCTACAATGAGCAGTTCTTC.

V gene TRBV20-1 combines with J gene TRBJ2-5; possibly TRBD2 for D (5 bases). V lost 3 bases and J lost 1, with 6 bases in between. Germline CDR1 reads DFQATT; CDR2 reads SNEGSKA (reference sequence). The CDR3 runs 12 residues. CDR3 amino acids: CSASSVQETQYF. CDR3 nucleotides: TGCAGTGCTAGTAGCGTCCAAGAGACCCAGTACTTC.

This clonotype was detected only once. J is TRBJ2-7 and V is TRBV14, with D tentatively TRBD2 (5 bases). The V and J ends lost 9 bases and 6 bases respectively, with 18 bases between them. The germline V gene has CDR1 SGHDN and CDR2 FVKESK. The CDR3 contains 13 residues. CDR3 region: CASSPGSTGEQYF. The CDR3 coding sequence is TGTGCCAGTTCTCCGGGAAGCACGGGCGAGCAGTACTTC.

The rearrangement uses TRBV10-3 and TRBJ2-3; 7 bases are shared with TRBD1. The CDR3 runs 17 residues. The germline gives CDR1 ENHRY, CDR2 SYGVKD. Trimming took 0 bases from V and 0 from J; bases not matched to a gene: 6. CDR3 protein: CAISESMTGISTDTQYF. For the CDR3, the DNA is TGTGCCATCAGTGAGTCGATGACAGGGATTAGCACAGATACGCAGTATTTT.

The CDR3 reads CASSAPGGAQYF. CDR3 coding DNA: TGTGCCAGCAGCGCCCCAGGCGGGGCCCAGTACTTC. The rearrangement links TRBV9 to TRBJ2-7; weak D call: TRBD2 (6 bases). The V and J ends lost 3 bases and 10 bases respectively, with 14 bases between them. Per germline, CDR1 SGDLS and CDR2 YYNGEE. The CDR3 is made up of 12 amino acids.

This clonotype showed up just a few times. V gene TRBV10-1 combines with J gene TRBJ2-7, with D hard to call. CDR1 WNHNN and CDR2 SYGVQD come from the germline V gene (reference sequence). The length of the CDR3 is 14 residues. V lost 0 bases and J lost 4, with 10 bases in between. This chain's CDR3 is CASSESGVWYEQYF. In DNA form, the CDR3 reads TGCGCCAGCAGTGAGTCGGGCGTCTGGTACGAGCAGTACTTC.

This clonotype showed up just a few times. The rearrangement links TRBV6-5 to TRBJ2-1, with D perhaps matching TRBD2 (5 bases). The CDR3 length is 16 residues. CDR1 and CDR2 (germline): MNHEY, SVGAGI. V was cut by 2 bases and J by 8 bases, with 19 bases left in between. The CDR3 DNA reads TGTGCCAGCAGTTACGGTGGAGGCTCAATAGTCGATGAGCAGTTCTTC. Amino acids: CASSYGGGSIVDEQFF.

The chain is built from TRBV5-6 and TRBJ1-1, with 7 bases that match TRBD1. Germline CDR1 is SGHDT and CDR2 is YYEEEE. The V and J ends lost 0 bases and 3 bases, in that order; junction bases with no gene match: 2. The CDR3 loop spans 14 amino acids. Here the CDR3 reads CASSLGDRHTEAFF. CDR3 nucleotides: TGTGCCAGCAGCTTGGGGGACAGACACACTGAAGCTTTCTTT.

The chain links TRBV20-1 to TRBJ2-1; D gene uncertain. The V and J ends lost 6 bases and 3 bases respectively, with 12 bases between them. Looked up from germline, CDR1 is DFQATT and CDR2 is SNEGSKA (reference sequence). The CDR3 has 13 amino acids. The CDR3 nucleotides read TGCAGTGCCCCATCCCCGGTCTACAATGAGCAGTTCTTC. It is translated as CSAPSPVYNEQFF.

The genes are TRBV10-3 and TRBJ2-3, with 14 bases matching TRBD2. CDR1 ENHRY and CDR2 SYGVKD come from the germline V gene. J gave up 4 bases and V 2 bases, and 8 bases lay outside the gene matches. The CDR3 totals 18 residues. The chain's CDR3 is CAISEPPGLAGDSDTQYF. The CDR3, as DNA: TGTGCCATCAGTGAGCCCCCGGGACTAGCGGGAGACTCAGATACGCAGTATTTT.